This T cell receptor (beta chain) was identified in a study of T cells in Graves' hyperthyroidism and ophthalmopathy. Amplified regions were TCR beta CDR3 sequences from RNA transcripts. The study used the HTBI primer set for a first-round RT-PCR of the TCR CDR3. In TCRdb, the multiplex PCR reads were re-called with MiXCR into one record per CDR3 protein. Here the sample spans 500,000 to 600,000 distinct CDR3 sequences, under 60% being singletons. Trimming took off 5 bases at V and 5 bases at J, with 13 bases between the two ends. This CDR3 is 12 amino acids long. CDR1 and CDR2 from the germline V gene are SQVTM and ANQGSEA. Uncontrolled infection, other autoimmune disease, pregnancy or lactation barred patients from enrollment.

The source of this sequence is a woman aged 18-29 years with Graves' hyperthyroidism. The sample taken for sequencing was peripheral blood or thyroid tissue (not recorded which). The chain has TRBV29-1 and TRBJ2-7; possibly TRBD1 for D (6 bases). The CDR3 region has the DNA TGCAGCGTTAGGGCAGGGGTCAACGAGCAGTACTTC. This encodes CSVRAGVNEQYF.